The present T cell receptor (beta chain) was sequenced within a study of T cell repertoires in cytomegalovirus infection. At the level of the study: Evidence of both CMV infection and a matching HLA type came from public TCR beta signatures.

In TCRdb, the reads were re-called with MiXCR into one record per CDR3 protein. The repertoire has 680,000 or so distinct CDR3 sequences, approximately 40% of them found once; the top ten carry under 3%. After removal of 3 bases from V and 7 bases from J, the junction contained 14 bases not matched to a gene. The CDR3 has 17 amino acids. Germline CDR1 is SGHAT and CDR2 is FQDESV (reference sequence). Findings and caveats of the study: CMV-specific HLA-C-restricted TCR beta clonotypes dominated the ex vivo response. Identification of carriers of CMV plus the relevant HLA was performed using cumulative public TCR beta family frequency.

In the case of this clonotype: Antigen specificity is unknown.

This rearrangement joins TRBV11-1 to TRBJ1-1, with 10 bases lining up with TRBD1. Sequencing was done on a sample of PBMCs. The source of this sequence is a human donor in good health (CMV status not recorded). Some clones in this sample may be carry-over from other donors' samples. The CDR3 DNA is TGTGCCAGCAGCTTCTGGGGACAGGGGTCACCGCCTATTGAAGCTTTCTTT. Amino acids: CASSFWGQGSPPIEAFF. Based on the CDR3 plus reference TRBV11-1 and TRBJ1-1, the full variable domain is EAEVAQSPRYKITEKSQAVAFWCDPISGHATLYWYRQILGQGPELLVQFQDESVVDDSQLPKDRFSAERLKGVDSTLKIQPAELGDSAMYLCASSFWGQGSPPIEAFFGQGTRLTVV.